One sample yielded the 9 T cell receptor beta chains listed below, sequenced in a study of T cell repertoires in cytomegalovirus infection. In TCRdb, the reads were re-called with MiXCR into one record per CDR3 protein. This sample has about 60,000 distinct CDR3 sequences, with around 34% found just once. Their target antigens are unknown. The material sequenced was PBMCs, sequenced either directly or after in vitro stimulation (not recorded which). The receptor set was obtained from a human donor in good health (CMV status not recorded). Some clones in this sample may be carry-over from other donors' samples.

Only a few counts were recorded for this clonotype. The chain employs TRBV19 and TRBJ2-1, with D possibly matching TRBD2 (5 bases). This CDR3 has 13 amino acids. V lost 7 bases and J lost 6, with 13 bases in between. Germline values: CDR1 LNHDA, CDR2 SQIVND (reference sequence). The chain's CDR3 is CASTDSFANEQFF. CDR3 coding DNA: TGTGCCAGTACGGACTCCTTCGCCAATGAGCAGTTCTTC.

This clonotype came up a few times. J is TRBJ2-1 and V is TRBV11-2, with 10 bases that match TRBD2. Germline lookup yields CDR1 SGHAT and CDR2 FQNNGV. V shed 1 base, J shed 10 bases, and the junction held 4 bases outside the gene matches. The CDR3 is 14 amino acids. For the CDR3, the DNA is TGTGCCAGCAGCTTAGGGACTAGCGGCACAGAGCAGTTCTTC. It yields the protein CASSLGTSGTEQFF.

This clonotype has just a few counts. This chain joins TRBV7-2 and TRBJ2-5; 9 nucleotides align to TRBD2. With V trimmed by 0 bases and J by 3 bases, 2 bases remained unmatched. The CDR3 is 15 amino acids. Germline lookup yields CDR1 SGHTA and CDR2 FQGNSA. CDR3 amino acids: CASSLASGSKETQYF. Here the CDR3 DNA reads TGTGCCAGCAGCTTAGCTAGCGGGAGCAAAGAGACCCAGTACTTC.

V usage is TRBV19 and J usage is TRBJ2-1; either TRBD1 or TRBD2 may fit D (5 bases each). V was shortened by 5 bases and J by 2 bases, with 22 bases between the two germline ends. The V gene's germline CDR1 is LNHDA and CDR2 SQIVND (reference sequence). This CDR3 has 18 residues. The CDR3 sequence is CASSGDGVTSGAYNEQFF. The CDR3 DNA reads TGTGCCAGTAGTGGGGACGGGGTGACTTCCGGAGCCTACAATGAGCAGTTCTTC.

V is TRBV6-5 and J is TRBJ1-3; D is ambiguous. V lost 0 bases and J lost 2, with 11 bases in between. CDR1 is MNHEY and CDR2 is SVGAGI in the germline V gene. The CDR3 covers 16 residues. The CDR3 DNA reads TGTGCCAGCAGTTACTCCACAGCATATCCTGGAAACACCATATATTTT. As protein: CASSYSTAYPGNTIYF.

This clonotype was seen repeatedly, ten times or more. The chain carries TRBV7-2 and TRBJ2-3, with D possibly matching TRBD2 (5 bases). The germline gives CDR1 SGHTA, CDR2 FQGNSA. The CDR3 consists of 16 residues. The V end lost 1 base, the J end lost 2 bases, and 13 bases lay between the germline ends. The CDR3 loop reads CASSLVFRDPTDTQYF. The CDR3 DNA reads TGTGCCAGCAGCTTAGTCTTCCGGGATCCCACAGATACGCAGTATTTT.

A few counts support this clonotype. The chain couples TRBV19 to TRBJ2-1; a possible D gene is TRBD2 (5 bases). Trimming took off 5 bases at V and 10 bases at J, with 12 bases between the two ends. The CDR3 extends over 12 amino acids. Per germline, CDR1 LNHDA and CDR2 SQIVND (reference sequence). DNA of the CDR3: TGTGCCAGTAGTCGGGGAGTTAACGAGCAGTTCTTC. Protein product: CASSRGVNEQFF.

Remarks on this clonotype: A read error is likely, as this CDR3 ends without the conserved phenylalanine or tryptophan. The chain's CDR3 is CASLDLFNQPQHS. CDR3 nucleotides: TGTGCCAGCCTGGACCTTTTTAATCAGCCCCAGCATTCT. The V and J genes are TRBV6-1 and TRBJ1-5; D not certain. Germline V lookup: CDR1 MNHNS, CDR2 SASEGT. Trimming removed 8 bases from V and 4 bases from J, with 12 bases in between. This CDR3 comprises 13 residues.

The chain carries TRBV20-1 and TRBJ1-4; 8 bases map to TRBD1. Germline V gene sequence: CDR1 DFQATT, CDR2 SNEGSKA (reference sequence). V lost 2 bases and J lost 7; bases outside the gene matches: 6. This CDR3 contains 14 residues. CDR3 nucleotide sequence: TGCAGTGCTAGACCATCAGGGGGCTTTGAAAAACTGTTTTTT. Residues: CSARPSGGFEKLFF.